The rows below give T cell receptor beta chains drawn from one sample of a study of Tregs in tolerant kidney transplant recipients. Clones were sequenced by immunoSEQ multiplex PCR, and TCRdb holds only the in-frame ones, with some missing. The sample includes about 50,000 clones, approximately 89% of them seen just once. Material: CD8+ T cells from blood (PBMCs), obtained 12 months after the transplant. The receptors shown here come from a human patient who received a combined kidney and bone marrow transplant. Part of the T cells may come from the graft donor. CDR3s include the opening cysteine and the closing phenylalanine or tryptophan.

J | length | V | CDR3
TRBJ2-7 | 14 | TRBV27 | CASSFGQGTYEQYF
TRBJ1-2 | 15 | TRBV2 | CASSEENTRYCCYTF
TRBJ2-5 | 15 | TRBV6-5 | CASSYSRGGLETQYF
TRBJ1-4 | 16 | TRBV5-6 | CASTPDMGQYYEKLFF
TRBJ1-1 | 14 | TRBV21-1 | CASSARTGSTEAFF
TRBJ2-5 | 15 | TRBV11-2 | CASSPSSRGQETQYF
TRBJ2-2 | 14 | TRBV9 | CASSSTGSFGELFF
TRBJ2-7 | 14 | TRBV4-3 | CASRPGLALGEQYF
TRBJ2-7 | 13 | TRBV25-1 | CASSEWKDSEQYF
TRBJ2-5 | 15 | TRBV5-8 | CASSAGTATRETQYF
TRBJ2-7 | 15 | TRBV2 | CASSEALSGSYEQYF
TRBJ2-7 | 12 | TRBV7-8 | CASSPSGGEQYF
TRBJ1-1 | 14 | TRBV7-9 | CASSPWDREREAFF
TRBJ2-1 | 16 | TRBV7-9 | CASSLAAWQRDNEQFF
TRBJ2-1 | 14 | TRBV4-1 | CASSQDISYNEQFF
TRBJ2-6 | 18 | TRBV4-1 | CASSQGGDREIGANVLTF
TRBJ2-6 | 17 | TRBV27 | CASSSPLGGRGANVLTF
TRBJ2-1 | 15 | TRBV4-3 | CASSHLASSYNEQFF
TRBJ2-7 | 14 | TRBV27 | CASSLFPGSYEQYF
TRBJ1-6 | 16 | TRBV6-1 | CASSVRGGHYNSPLHF
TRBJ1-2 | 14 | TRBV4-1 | CASSYTGADSGYTF
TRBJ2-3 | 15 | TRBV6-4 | CASSESSGSTDTQYF
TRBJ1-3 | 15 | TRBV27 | CASSIQGAFGNTIYF
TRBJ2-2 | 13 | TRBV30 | CASRTRGTGELFF
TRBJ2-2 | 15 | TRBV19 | CASSPPDRNTGELFF
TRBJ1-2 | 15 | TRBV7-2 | CASSLVGGQGEGYTF
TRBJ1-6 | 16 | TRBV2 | CASWLGGDSYNSPLHF
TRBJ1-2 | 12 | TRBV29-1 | CSVSGTVYGYTF
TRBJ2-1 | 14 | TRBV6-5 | CASSYPNKRGAQFF
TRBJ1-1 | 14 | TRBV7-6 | CASSLSGMNTEAFF
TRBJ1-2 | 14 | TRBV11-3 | CASSPRRAGYGYTF
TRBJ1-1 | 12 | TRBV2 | CASRDGGTEAFF
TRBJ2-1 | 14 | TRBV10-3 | CAIWVGEGGSEQFF
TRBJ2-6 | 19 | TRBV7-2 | CASSVRLAGGPLRANVPTF
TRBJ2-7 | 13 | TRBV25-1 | CASSEWSSYEQYF